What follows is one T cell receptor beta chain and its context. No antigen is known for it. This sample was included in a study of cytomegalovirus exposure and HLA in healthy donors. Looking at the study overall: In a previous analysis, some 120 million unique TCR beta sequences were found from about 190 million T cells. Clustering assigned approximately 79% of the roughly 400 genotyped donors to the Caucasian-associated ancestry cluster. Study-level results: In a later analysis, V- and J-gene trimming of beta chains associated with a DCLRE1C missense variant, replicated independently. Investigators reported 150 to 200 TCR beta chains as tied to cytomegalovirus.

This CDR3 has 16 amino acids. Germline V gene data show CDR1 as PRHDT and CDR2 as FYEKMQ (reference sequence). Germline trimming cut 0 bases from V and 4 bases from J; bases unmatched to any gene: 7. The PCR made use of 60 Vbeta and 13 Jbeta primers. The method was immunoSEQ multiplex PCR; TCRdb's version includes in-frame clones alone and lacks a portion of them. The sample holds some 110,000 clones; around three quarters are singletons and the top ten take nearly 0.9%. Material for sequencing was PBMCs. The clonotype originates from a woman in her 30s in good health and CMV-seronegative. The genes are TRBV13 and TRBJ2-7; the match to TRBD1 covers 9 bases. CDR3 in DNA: TGTGCCAGCAGCTTAGGAGCCGGGACAGGGAGTTACGAGCAGTACTTC. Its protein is CASSLGAGTGSYEQYF.